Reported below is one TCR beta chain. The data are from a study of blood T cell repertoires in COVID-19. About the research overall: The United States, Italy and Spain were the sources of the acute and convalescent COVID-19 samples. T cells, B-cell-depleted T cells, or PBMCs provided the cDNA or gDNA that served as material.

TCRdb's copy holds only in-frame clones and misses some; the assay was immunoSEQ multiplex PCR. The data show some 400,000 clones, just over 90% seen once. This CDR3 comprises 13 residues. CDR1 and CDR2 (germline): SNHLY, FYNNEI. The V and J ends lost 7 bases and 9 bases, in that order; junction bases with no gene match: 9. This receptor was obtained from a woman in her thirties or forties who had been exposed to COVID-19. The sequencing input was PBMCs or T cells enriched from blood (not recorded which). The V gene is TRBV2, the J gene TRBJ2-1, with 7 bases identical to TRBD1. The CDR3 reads CASTSRAGGEQFF. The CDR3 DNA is TGTGCCAGCACCTCAAGGGCAGGGGGTGAGCAGTTCTTC.